This TCR delta chain derives from a study of Vδ1+ human thymocytes. Whole-study findings and limits: Thymic TRG and TRD repertoires appeared highly polyclonal, with Gaussian CDR3 length distributions.

RNA was extracted from the cells and then reverse transcribed. Pooled V-gene forward primers with one constant-region reverse primer generated the CDR3 amplicons by multiplex PCR. TCRdb ran CATT on the multiplex PCR reads. The sample carries under 85,000 delta-chain clones, 30% to 40% recorded once. The CDR3 runs 18 residues. CDR1 and CDR2 from the germline V gene are TSWWSYY and QGS. The germline V and J ends were trimmed by 2 bases and 0 bases, with 19 bases remaining between them. Concerning this clone: The antigen is not known.

Sequencing was carried out using Vdelta1+ gamma-delta thymocytes from the thymus. Subset specified: FACS-sorted CD3+ TCRalphabeta- TCRVdelta1+ TCRVdelta2- thymocytes. This sequence was found in a boy in the first two years of life who had congenital heart surgery. The chain has TRDV1 and TRDJ1, with D possibly TRDD2 on 5 matching bases. In DNA form, the CDR3 reads TGTGCTCTTGGGGAATCTTCCCCACCCGAACCGTACACCGATAAACTCATCTTT. The encoded protein is CALGESSPPEPYTDKLIF.